Here is one TCR beta chain with its context. The antigen this receptor binds is unknown. Within one base of it there is no much larger clone, and no base qualities were kept. This sample is part of a study of shared T cell receptors in the human thymus (dated by TCRdb to the early 2020s). Study-wide context: The study investigated the way shared, self-reactive T-cell receptor alpha chains are produced in the human thymus.

CDR1 SGHTA and CDR2 FQGTGA were looked up in the germline V gene. From cysteine to phenylalanine, the CDR3 is 17 amino acids long. Left in the record is the CDR3 DNA by itself, 51 bases read in frame from the first base. Trimming accounts for 1 base at V and 6 bases at J, while the number of junction bases matched to no gene is 13. Libraries were made using the immunoSEQ multiplex PCR assay. In its TCRdb copy, this immuneACCESS table keeps in-frame sequences only and misses some clones. Where compared with another copy, unresolved V genes explain less than half of these, and the others have no known cause. The sample table records about 610,000 clones; 88% of these occur just once. The ten largest make up 0.0095% to 0.012% of the sample. This sample was also put to use in a study of human thymus T cells. The second investigation adds: Immunologically healthy infants undergoing open corrective cardiac surgery for congenital heart defects in Finland were used as donors. Thymus tissue was obtained as surgical resects removed during corrective cardiac surgery. V and J gene segment usage appeared biased in both thymic and peripheral blood repertoires. The related research reported highly overlapping thymic TCR repertoires among unrelated individuals. TCR alpha and beta repertoires from about eight infant thymus samples and a few related peripheral blood samples were characterized in the study. Donor ages ranged from about 6 to 250 days, and the cohort comprised six or seven male and a couple of female infants. After being mechanically released from the tissue, thymocytes were kept at -70 degrees C in pellets of roughly 10-33 million cells. Genomic DNA was extracted from frozen cell pellets with a QIAsymphony instrument. Using the immunoSEQ multiplex PCR assay, the TCRB and TCRAD loci were amplified from a standardized quantity of quality-controlled genomic DNA. The amplicons spanned the V(D)J region and were long enough to cover the CDR3 and allow V and J genes to be identified. The commercial immunoSEQ service was used to sequence amplicons on an Illumina platform. Primer bias and sequencing errors were corrected as previously described, and TCRAD and TCRB were defined on the basis of the IMGT database. immunoSEQ Analyzer 3.0 and VDJTools were used for repertoire analysis, which covered basic statistics, V/J segment usage, diversity estimates, rarefaction and pairwise overlap. Diversity was estimated using the Chao1, ChaoE, Efron-Thisted, Shannon and inverse Simpson indices, and was also estimated on datasets down-sampled to the size of the smallest sample. For repertoire overlap, CDR3 nucleotide sequence, V gene and J gene had to match strictly, and clustering was done by Jaccard-based multidimensional scaling. On average, thymus samples yielded 800,000 or so unique TCRB clonotypes, whereas blood samples yielded around 88,000.

The rearrangement combines TRBV7-3 with TRBJ2-7; TRBD2 aligns with 9 central bases. The sequence was obtained from a boy under two years old with a congenital heart defect. Donor details come from another sample of the same person, matched by shared clones. The sequenced sample consisted of thymocytes. The sequenced DNA is TGTGCCAGCAGCTTAAAGCTTGGCGGGAGGGCCGGCGGCGAGCAGTACTTC. The translation is CASSLKLGGRAGGEQYF. Reference TRBV7-3 and TRBJ2-7 proteins supply the regions before and after the CDR3; the full variable domain is: GAGVSQTPSNKVTEKGKYVELRCDPISGHTALYWYRQSLGQGPEFLIYFQGTGAADDSGLPNDRFFAVRPEGSVSTLKIQRTERGDSAVYLCASSLKLGGRAGGEQYFGPGTRLTVT.